Detailed here is one T cell receptor (beta chain). Its specificity is unknown. Additional DNA sequences in this sample encode the identical CDR3. These data come from a study of OX40 agonist ivuxolimab in advanced cancers. Whole-study results and caveats: Dosing at 0.1 to 3.0 mg/kg was accompanied by clonal expansion of CD4+ and CD8+ blood T cells by week 6.

TCRdb's copy holds only in-frame clones and misses some; the assay was immunoSEQ multiplex PCR. The sample lists approximately 66,000 clones, about 85% occurring once. Germline-derived CDR1 and CDR2 are GTSNPN and SVGIG (reference sequence). The CDR3 has 11 residues. This sequence originates from an adult with an advanced solid tumor such as melanoma, head and neck, liver or kidney cancer. The gene calls are TRBV30 and TRBJ1-1; TRBD1 is a possible D gene (5 bases). The sequencing used CD4+ or CD8+ T cells sorted from blood, collected in a trial of the OX40 agonist ivuxolimab. CDR3 in amino acids: CAGQGNTEAFF. The CDR3 region has the DNA TGTGCGGGGCAGGGGAACACTGAAGCTTTCTTT.